A selection of T cell receptor beta chains follows, all from one sample in a study of blood T cells in healthy people across ages. TCRdb re-analysed the 5' RACE reads in MiXCR, keeping a single row per CDR3 protein. Here the sample spans under 2,000,000 distinct CDR3 sequences, around half being singletons. The sequencing sample was made of blood. These receptors were obtained from a woman in her 40s in good health. CDR3s include the opening cysteine and the closing phenylalanine or tryptophan. The D gene is left open where the match is weak. Part of the rows lack a size; the others show once, few, many or a class for expanded clones.

d_gene,j_gene,len,v_gene,abundance,CDR3aa,CDR3nt
-,TRBJ2-5,14,TRBV6-5,-,CASSPQDARETQYF,TGTGCCAGCAGTCCTCAGGACGCAAGGGAGACCCAGTACTTC
TRBD2,TRBJ2-1,15,TRBV7-2,-,CASSLGFSGGDERFF,TGTGCCAGCAGCTTAGGTTTTAGCGGGGGCGATGAGCGGTTCTTC
-,TRBJ1-5,14,TRBV19,-,CASSMEFGNQPQHF,TGTGCCAGTAGTATGGAGTTTGGCAATCAGCCCCAGCATTTT
TRBD1,TRBJ1-4,15,TRBV6-5,-,CASSYKWDSNEKLFF,TGTGCCAGCAGTTACAAGTGGGACAGTAATGAAAAACTGTTTTTT
-,TRBJ2-3,14,TRBV24-1,-,CATSDYTRTDTQYF,TGTGCCACCAGTGATTACACAAGGACAGATACGCAGTATTTT
TRBD2,TRBJ2-5,15,TRBV9,-,CASSPTSGVNNEQYF,TGTGCCAGCAGCCCGACTAGCGGGGTGAACAATGAGCAGTACTTC
-,TRBJ2-5,14,TRBV7-9,-,CASSLEMKGETQYF,TGTGCCAGCAGCTTAGAAATGAAAGGAGAGACCCAGTACTTC
-,TRBJ1-2,12,TRBV7-9,many,CASSPTDYGYTF,TGTGCCAGCAGCCCGACCGACTATGGCTACACCTTC
TRBD2,TRBJ2-7,14,TRBV5-6,-,CASSLGTSRHEQYF,TGTGCCAGCAGCTTGGGGACTAGCCGCCACGAGCAGTACTTC
-,TRBJ1-4,17,TRBV4-3,-,CASSQRGRGGFNEKLFF,TGCGCCAGCAGCCAAAGGGGACGGGGCGGATTTAATGAAAAACTGTTTTTT
-,TRBJ1-2,14,TRBV28,-,CASSLLGVDYGYTF,TGTGCCAGCAGTTTATTGGGGGTAGACTATGGCTACACCTTC
-,TRBJ1-5,16,TRBV7-2,-,CASSPRLSYGNQPQHF,TGTGCCAGCAGCCCTCGACTCTCTTACGGCAATCAGCCCCAGCATTTT
-,TRBJ2-3,14,TRBV12-3/TRBV12-4,-,CASGGGFSTDTQYF,TGTGCCAGCGGAGGGGGATTTAGCACAGATACGCAGTATTTT
TRBD1,TRBJ1-2,15,TRBV4-1,-,CASSQEGQGGSGHTF,TGCGCCAGCAGCCAAGAGGGACAGGGGGGATCTGGCCACACCTTC
-,TRBJ2-7,14,TRBV20-1,-,CSARETGDTYEQYF,TGCAGTGCTAGAGAGACAGGTGACACCTACGAGCAGTACTTC
TRBD2,TRBJ2-5,16,TRBV7-2,-,CASSPTGRGGPETQYF,TGTGCCAGCAGCCCCACTGGGCGGGGGGGCCCAGAGACCCAGTACTTC
-,TRBJ2-5,15,TRBV20-1,-,CSARGYREGPETQYF,TGCAGTGCTAGAGGGTACAGGGAGGGCCCAGAGACCCAGTACTTC
-,TRBJ2-1,17,TRBV25-1,few,CASRAPGRGRGDNEQFF,TGTGCCAGCAGGGCCCCGGGACGGGGAAGAGGAGACAATGAGCAGTTCTTC
TRBD2,TRBJ2-1,16,TRBV7-9,-,CASSFITSGGPGWQFF,TGTGCCAGCAGCTTTATAACTAGCGGGGGGCCGGGGTGGCAGTTCTTC
TRBD1,TRBJ2-3,15,TRBV12-3/TRBV12-4,-,CASISGQGRWDMQYF,TGTGCCAGCATCTCGGGACAGGGGAGGTGGGATATGCAGTATTTT
-,TRBJ1-6,14,TRBV5-6,-,CASTLTRQASPLHF,TGTGCCAGCACCTTGACTAGGCAGGCTTCACCCCTCCACTTT
-,TRBJ2-7,12,TRBV7-2,many,CASSLTEYEQYF,TGTGCCAGCAGCCTAACAGAGTACGAGCAGTACTTC
-,TRBJ1-2,12,TRBV20-1,-,CSARIGGYSYTF,TGCAGTGCTAGAATCGGGGGATACTCCTACACCTTC
-,TRBJ1-2,14,TRBV7-9,few,CASSSPHANYGYTF,TGTGCCAGCAGCAGCCCCCATGCTAACTATGGCTACACCTTC
TRBD2,TRBJ2-3,19,TRBV12-3/TRBV12-4,few,CASSFRPGGGRAGTDTQYF,TGTGCCAGCAGTTTCCGACCTGGCGGGGGGCGTGCTGGCACAGATACGCAGTATTTT
-,TRBJ2-5,15,TRBV4-1,-,CASSQRPADQETQYF,TGCGCCAGCAGCCAAAGGCCGGCAGACCAAGAGACCCAGTACTTC
TRBD2,TRBJ2-1,16,TRBV7-2,many,CASSLALAGGYNEQFF,TGTGCCAGCAGCTTGGCCCTGGCGGGGGGTTACAATGAGCAGTTCTTC
-,TRBJ2-5,14,TRBV3-1,-,CASSQRWAQETQYF,TGTGCCAGCAGCCAGCGGTGGGCGCAAGAGACCCAGTACTTC
-,TRBJ1-5,12,TRBV7-9,once,CASSLWQKPQHF,TGTGCCAGCAGCTTATGGCAGAAGCCCCAGCATTTT
TRBD1,TRBJ2-5,16,TRBV6-2/TRBV6-3,-,CASSYDRTGDVETQYF,TGTGCCAGCAGTTACGATCGGACAGGGGATGTAGAGACCCAGTACTTC
-,TRBJ2-5,13,TRBV12-5,-,CASGLITEETQYF,TGTGCTAGTGGTTTGATCACAGAAGAGACCCAGTACTTC
-,TRBJ1-2,16,TRBV7-2,-,CASSLAAGRANYGYTF,TGTGCCAGCAGCTTAGCCGCCGGAAGAGCCAACTATGGCTACACCTTC
TRBD2,TRBJ2-7,15,TRBV25-1,few,CASSVRGGLYNEQYF,TGTGCCAGCAGTGTTCGGGGGGGCTTGTACAATGAGCAGTACTTC
TRBD1,TRBJ2-7,15,TRBV7-8,few,CASSRTRTGAYEQYF,TGTGCCAGCAGCCGGACCAGGACAGGGGCCTACGAGCAGTACTTC
TRBD1,TRBJ1-6,15,TRBV28,-,CASATGPVYNSPLHF,TGTGCCAGTGCGACAGGGCCCGTTTATAATTCACCCCTCCACTTT
TRBD1,TRBJ2-1,17,TRBV25-1,-,CASSDAKTGGYYNEQFF,TGTGCCAGCAGTGACGCAAAGACAGGGGGCTACTACAATGAGCAGTTCTTC
-,TRBJ1-4,13,TRBV7-2,-,CASRLRAREKLFF,TGTGCCAGCAGGCTCCGGGCTCGTGAAAAACTGTTTTTT